This T cell receptor beta chain derives from a study of blood T cell repertoires in COVID-19. About the research overall: The samples span acute and convalescent COVID-19 from the United States, Italy and Spain.

Profiling relied on immunoSEQ multiplex PCR, and the TCRdb table lists in-frame clones only, not all of them. This table has a few hundred thousand clones, around 83% appearing once. V lost 3 bases to trimming and J lost 7 bases, with 9 bases between them. Looked up from germline, CDR1 is LGHDT and CDR2 is YNNKEL (reference sequence). This CDR3 contains 12 residues. The sequence was obtained from a middle-aged woman who had recovered from COVID-19. The V gene is TRBV3-1 (or the pseudogene TRBV3-2), the J gene TRBJ1-1; D possibly corresponds to TRBD1 (5 bases). Sequencing used PBMCs or T cells enriched from blood (not recorded which). This CDR3 is CASSHGGVEAFF. In DNA, the CDR3 is TGTGCCAGCAGCCATGGAGGGGTTGAAGCTTTCTTT.